This T cell receptor beta chain emerged from a study of blood T cell repertoires in COVID-19. Turning to the study itself: Sources were T cells, B-cell-depleted T cells, or PBMCs; the material itself was cDNA or gDNA.

Per the original methods: Amplifying reference gene primers gave estimates of nucleated cell counts. TCRdb's copy holds only in-frame clones and misses some; the assay was immunoSEQ multiplex PCR. From that table come the V and J calls and clone size; the DNA was used to work out D and trimming. Here the sample spans over 120,000 clones, roughly 88% being singletons. Clinical history reported by participants formed the basis on which cohorts were assigned. The CDR3 length is 14 residues. J was trimmed by 8 bases and V by 3 bases; bases with no gene match: 3. The germline V gene encodes CDR1 MDHEN and CDR2 SYDVKM.

Material for sequencing was PBMCs or T cells enriched from blood (not recorded which). The clonotype was recovered from a man aged 50 to 59 who had recovered from COVID-19. V is TRBV28 and J is TRBJ1-6; 8 nucleotides line up with TRBD1. Here the CDR3 reads CASSLVQGDSPLHF. The CDR3 DNA reads TGTGCCAGCAGTTTGGTACAGGGGGATTCACCCCTCCACTTT.